This TCR beta chain was sequenced for a study of blood T cell repertoires in COVID-19. Study background: Acute-phase and convalescent COVID-19 samples originated in the United States, Italy and Spain. The analysed material was cDNA or gDNA that came from T cells, B-cell-depleted T cells, or PBMCs.

V was trimmed by 4 bases and J by 4 bases, leaving 13 bases between them. The CDR3 runs to 14 residues. Per germline, CDR1 MNHEY and CDR2 SVGAGI. The table lists this clone with a few counts. How the authors handled the data: Estimation of nucleated cell counts relied on the amplification of reference gene primers. Produced via immunoSEQ multiplex PCR; TCRdb's table is partial and in-frame only. V and J calls and clone size are copied from that table; D and trimming were computed from the DNA. The table includes 150,000 to 200,000 clones, about 83% detected once. The source is a man aged 60 to 75 with acute or convalescent COVID-19. The chain combines TRBV6-5 with TRBJ1-1, with D possibly TRBD1 on 5 matching bases. The sequenced sample consisted of peripheral blood. CDR3 residues: CASSFFGGGTEAFF. DNA of the CDR3: TGTGCCAGCAGTTTCTTTGGGGGAGGCACTGAAGCTTTCTTT.